This TCR beta chain was observed in a study of blood T cell repertoires in COVID-19. Looking at the study overall: Sources were T cells, B-cell-depleted T cells, or PBMCs; the material itself was cDNA or gDNA.

The germline V and J ends were trimmed by 3 bases and 2 bases, with 9 bases remaining between them. The CDR3 spans 14 residues. From germline, CDR1 is MNHEY and CDR2 SMNVEV (reference sequence). The Seattle patients, enrolled during active infection, were followed longitudinally. In the original processing: For nucleated cells, counts were estimated from reference gene primer amplification. The method was immunoSEQ multiplex PCR; TCRdb's version includes in-frame clones alone and lacks a portion of them. V and J calls and clone size are given by that table; D and trimming were obtained from the DNA. The data hold about 260,000 clones, with around 92% observed a single time. This clone was counted a single time.

The V and J genes are TRBV27 and TRBJ2-3; TRBD2 is a possible D gene (6 bases). The sequence was obtained from a person aged 18 to 35 with COVID-19, enrolled during active disease. The sequencing sample was made of peripheral blood. The CDR3 DNA sequence: TGTGCCAGCAGTTTGAAGCGGGTCACAGATACGCAGTATTTT. This sequence encodes CASSLKRVTDTQYF.